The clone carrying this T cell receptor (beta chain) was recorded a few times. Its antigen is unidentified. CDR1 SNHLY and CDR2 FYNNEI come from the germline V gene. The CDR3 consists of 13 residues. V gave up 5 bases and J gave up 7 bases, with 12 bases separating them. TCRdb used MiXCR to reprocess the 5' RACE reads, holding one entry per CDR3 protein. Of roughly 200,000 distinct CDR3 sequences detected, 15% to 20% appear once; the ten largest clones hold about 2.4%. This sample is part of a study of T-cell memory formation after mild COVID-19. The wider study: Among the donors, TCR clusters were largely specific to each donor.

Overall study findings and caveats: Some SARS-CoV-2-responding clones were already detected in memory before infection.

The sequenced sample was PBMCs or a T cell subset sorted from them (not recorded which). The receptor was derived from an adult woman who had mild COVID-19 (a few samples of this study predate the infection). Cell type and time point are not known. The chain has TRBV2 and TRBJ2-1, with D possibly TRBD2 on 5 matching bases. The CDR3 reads CASSSRELNEQFF. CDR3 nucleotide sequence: TGTGCCAGCAGTTCTAGGGAGCTAAATGAGCAGTTCTTC.